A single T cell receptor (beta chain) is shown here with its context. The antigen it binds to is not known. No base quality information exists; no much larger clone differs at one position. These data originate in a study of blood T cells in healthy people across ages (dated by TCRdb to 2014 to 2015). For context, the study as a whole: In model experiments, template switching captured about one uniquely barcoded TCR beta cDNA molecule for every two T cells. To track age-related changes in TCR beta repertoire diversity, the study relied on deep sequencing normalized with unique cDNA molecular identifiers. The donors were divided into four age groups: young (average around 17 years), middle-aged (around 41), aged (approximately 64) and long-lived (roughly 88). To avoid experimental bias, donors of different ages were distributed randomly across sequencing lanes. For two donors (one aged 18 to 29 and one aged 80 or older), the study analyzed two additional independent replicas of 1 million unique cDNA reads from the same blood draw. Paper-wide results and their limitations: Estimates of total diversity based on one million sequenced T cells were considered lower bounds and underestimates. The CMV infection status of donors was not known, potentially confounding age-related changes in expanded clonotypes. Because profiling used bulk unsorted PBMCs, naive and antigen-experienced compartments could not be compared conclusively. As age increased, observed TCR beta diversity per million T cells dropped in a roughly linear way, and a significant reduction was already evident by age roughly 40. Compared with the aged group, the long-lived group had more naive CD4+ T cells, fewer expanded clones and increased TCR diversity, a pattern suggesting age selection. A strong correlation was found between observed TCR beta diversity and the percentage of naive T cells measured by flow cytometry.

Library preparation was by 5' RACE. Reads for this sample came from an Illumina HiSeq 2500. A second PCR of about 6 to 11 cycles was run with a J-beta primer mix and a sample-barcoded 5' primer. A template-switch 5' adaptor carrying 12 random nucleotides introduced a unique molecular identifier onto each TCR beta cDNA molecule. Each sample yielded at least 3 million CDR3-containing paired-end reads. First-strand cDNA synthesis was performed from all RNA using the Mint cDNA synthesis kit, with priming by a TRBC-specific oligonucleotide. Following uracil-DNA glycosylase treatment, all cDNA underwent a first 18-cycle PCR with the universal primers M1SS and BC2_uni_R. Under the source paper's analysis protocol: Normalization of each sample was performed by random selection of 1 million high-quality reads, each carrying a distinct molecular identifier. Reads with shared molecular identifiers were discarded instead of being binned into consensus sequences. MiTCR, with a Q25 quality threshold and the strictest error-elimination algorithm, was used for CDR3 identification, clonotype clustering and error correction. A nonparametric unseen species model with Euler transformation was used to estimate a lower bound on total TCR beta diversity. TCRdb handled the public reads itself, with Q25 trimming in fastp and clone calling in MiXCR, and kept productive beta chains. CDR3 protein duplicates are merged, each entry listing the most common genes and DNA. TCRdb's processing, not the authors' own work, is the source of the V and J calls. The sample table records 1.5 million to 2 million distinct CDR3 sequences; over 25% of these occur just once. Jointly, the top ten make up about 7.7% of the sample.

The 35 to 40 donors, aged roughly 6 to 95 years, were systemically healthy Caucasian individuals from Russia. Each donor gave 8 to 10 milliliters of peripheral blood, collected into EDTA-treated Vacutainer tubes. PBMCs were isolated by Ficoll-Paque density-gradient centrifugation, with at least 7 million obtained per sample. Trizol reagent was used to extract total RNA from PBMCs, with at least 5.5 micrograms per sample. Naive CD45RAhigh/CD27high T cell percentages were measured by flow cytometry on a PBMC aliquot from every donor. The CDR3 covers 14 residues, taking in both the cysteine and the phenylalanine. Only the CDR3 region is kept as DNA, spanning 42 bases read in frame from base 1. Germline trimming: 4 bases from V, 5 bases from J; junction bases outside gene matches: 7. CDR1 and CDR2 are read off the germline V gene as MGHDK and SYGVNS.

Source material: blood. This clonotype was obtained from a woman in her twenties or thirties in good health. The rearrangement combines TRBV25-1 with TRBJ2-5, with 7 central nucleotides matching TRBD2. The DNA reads TGTGCCAGCAGTGGAATTAGGGGAGGGGAGACCCAGTACTTC. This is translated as CASSGIRGGETQYF.